Included here is one T cell receptor beta chain sequence, with context. Antigen unknown. The CDR3 totals 13 residues. Germline loops: CDR1 KGHDR, CDR2 SFDVKD. Trimming shortened V by 5 bases and J by 0 bases, and 5 bases separated the two germline ends. TCRdb reprocessed the multiplex PCR reads via MiXCR and lists one record per CDR3 protein. The table lists around 130,000 distinct CDR3 sequences, around 20% of them singletons. The entry originates in a study of breast tumors, draining lymph nodes, adjacent tissues. General observations from the study: Tumors had less TCR diversity than lymph nodes, more than nontumor tissue. Luminal-like breast cancer showed significantly higher tumor–nontumor repertoire similarity than basal-like. The lymph node origin of tumor T cells was framed as consistent with a hypothesis, not demonstrated.

The lymph nodes were axillary draining lymph nodes from breast cancer patients. The chain couples TRBV24-1 to TRBJ2-3; D is unresolved. The clonotype comes from a female donor with breast cancer. Some clones in this sample may be carry-over from other donors' samples. The sample consisted of axillary lymph node tissue. The CDR3 reads CATSGSSTDTQYF. The DNA for the CDR3 is TGTGCCACCAGTGGGTCTAGCACAGATACGCAGTATTTT.